One sample yielded the 14 T cell receptor beta chains listed below, sequenced in a study of blood T cell repertoires in COVID-19. Profiled with immunoSEQ multiplex PCR; TCRdb holds only in-frame clones, not every one. Of approximately 310,000 clones in the sample, roughly 84% were seen once. Sequenced: peripheral blood. The source is a man aged 45-65 years with active or convalescent COVID-19.

A note on this clone: The junction shows a germline mismatch at one end, possibly a read error. Here the CDR3 DNA reads TGTGCCAGCAGCCTAGACGGACAGGGGCGAAAGCAGTACTTC. Its protein is CASSLDGQGRKQYF. J is TRBJ2-7 and V is TRBV11-3; 9 nucleotides match TRBD1. In germline, CDR1 is SGHNT, CDR2 YENEEA. This CDR3 region has 14 residues.

The CDR3 coding sequence is TGTGCCAGCAGTGAATCCGGGTTCTATGGCTACACCTTC. It translates to CASSESGFYGYTF. V gene TRBV25-1 combines with J gene TRBJ1-2, with unresolved D. The CDR3 consists of 13 residues. The V end lost 1 base, the J end lost 4 bases, and 7 bases lay between the germline ends. Germline V gene data show CDR1 as MGHDK and CDR2 as SYGVNS.

V usage is TRBV7-2 and J usage is TRBJ2-1; 8 positions agree with TRBD2. The trim removed 3 bases at V and 4 bases at J, leaving 14 bases unmatched. The germline CDR1 and CDR2 sequences are SGHTA and FQGNSA. The CDR3 totals 18 residues. CDR3 loop: CASSLGGRGGGFYNEQFF. As DNA, the CDR3 is TGTGCCAGCAGCTTGGGAGGCAGGGGCGGGGGGTTTTACAATGAGCAGTTCTTC. Full variable domain (missing parts from reference TRBV7-2 and TRBJ2-1): GAGVSQSPSNKVTEKGKDVELRCDPISGHTALYWYRQSLGQGLEFLIYFQGNSAPDKSGLPSDRFSAERTGGSVSTLTIQRTQQEDSAVYLCASSLGGRGGGFYNEQFFGPGTRLTVL.

The V and J genes are TRBV14 and TRBJ1-1, with 7 bases aligning to TRBD1. Germline lookup yields CDR1 SGHDN and CDR2 FVKESK. The J segment lost 5 bases and the V segment lost 8 bases, leaving 11 bases of the junction unmatched. CDR3 length: 14 residues. The CDR3 spells CASGVEGAGTEAFF. Here the CDR3 DNA reads TGTGCCAGCGGAGTAGAGGGGGCAGGAACTGAAGCTTTCTTT.

The chain recombines TRBV4-2 with TRBJ1-5; tentatively, D is TRBD1 (5 bases). The CDR3 has 14 amino acids. CDR1 and CDR2 from the germline V gene are LGHNA and YNFKEQ. Trimming stripped 0 bases from V and 6 bases from J, with 9 bases between. DNA of the CDR3: TGTGCCAGCAGCCAAGACGCAGGGTTTCAGCCCCAGCATTTT. It is translated as CASSQDAGFQPQHF.

This clone showed up just a few times. The sample has other DNA sequences that encode this CDR3 too. The chain joins TRBV28 to TRBJ1-4; the match to TRBD1 covers 9 bases. The V gene's germline CDR1 is MDHEN and CDR2 SYDVKM. J lost 8 bases, V lost 6 bases, and 7 bases had no gene match. The CDR3 loop spans 14 amino acids. The CDR3 bases are TGTGCCAGCAGCCTGGACAGGGGAAGAGAAAAACTGTTTTTT. This gives the protein CASSLDRGREKLFF.

This clone was seen only once. V and J are TRBV3-1 (or the pseudogene TRBV3-2) and TRBJ2-3, with D possibly being TRBD1 (5 bases). Trimming took off 4 bases at V and 0 bases at J, with 17 bases between the two ends. The germline gives CDR1 LGHDT, CDR2 YNNKEL (reference sequence). The CDR3 is 17 amino acids. CDR3 nucleotide sequence: TGTGCCAGCAGCCTGGACACCCCGTCCGTTAGCACAGATACGCAGTATTTT. It is translated as CASSLDTPSVSTDTQYF.

The V call is TRBV7-8, the J call TRBJ1-1; 9 bases line up with TRBD1. J was trimmed by 6 bases and V by 2 bases; bases with no gene match: 7. Germline V gene lookup returns CDR1 SGHVS and CDR2 FQNEAQ. The CDR3 extends over 15 amino acids. The CDR3 reads CASSLYTDRGPEAFF. CDR3 DNA sequence: TGTGCCAGCAGCTTATACACGGACAGGGGCCCTGAAGCTTTCTTT.

The chain links TRBV6-5 to TRBJ1-3; 7 nucleotides match TRBD1. Germline CDR1 is MNHEY and CDR2 is SVGAGI. V lost 5 bases and J lost 0; bases outside the gene matches: 4. There are 15 residues in the CDR3. CDR3 sequence: CASSPDRASGNTIYF. The DNA for the CDR3 is TGTGCCAGCAGTCCCGACAGGGCCTCTGGAAACACCATATATTTT.

This clone was recorded only once. The rearrangement joins TRBV7-9 to TRBJ2-5, with D possibly TRBD2 on 6 matching bases. The CDR3 runs to 14 residues. Looked up from germline, CDR1 is SEHNR and CDR2 is FQNEAQ (reference sequence). Trimming took off 5 bases at V and 5 bases at J, with 15 bases between the two ends. This CDR3 is CASSRDSIRETQYF. CDR3 nucleotide sequence: TGTGCCAGCAGCCGGGACTCGATTCGGGAGACCCAGTACTTC.

The chain is built from TRBV19 and TRBJ1-3, with D maybe TRBD1 (6 bases). Germline CDR1 and CDR2: LNHDA and SQIVND (reference sequence). The CDR3 contains 15 residues. V lost 5 bases to trimming and J lost 0 bases, with 11 bases between them. The CDR3 here is CASSLQTGSGNTIYF. The CDR3 region has the DNA TGTGCCAGTAGTCTCCAGACAGGCTCTGGAAACACCATATATTTT.

DNA of the CDR3: TGTGCCAGCAGCCAATTCAAGACAGGGGCGAGCACTGAAGCTTTCTTT. It is translated as CASSQFKTGASTEAFF. The rearrangement joins TRBV3-1 (or the pseudogene TRBV3-2) to TRBJ1-1; 8 nucleotides line up with TRBD1. CDR1 LGHDT and CDR2 YNNKEL come from the germline V gene (reference sequence). Germline trimming cut 2 bases from V and 4 bases from J; bases unmatched to any gene: 9. There are 16 residues in the CDR3.

This clone appeared a few times. V and J are TRBV2 and TRBJ1-2; 9 bases line up with TRBD1. V shed 5 bases, J shed 3 bases, and the junction held 7 bases outside the gene matches. Germline lookup yields CDR1 SNHLY and CDR2 FYNNEI. The CDR3 runs 15 residues. The CDR3 region has the DNA TGTGCCAGCAGTACTCCGGGACAGGGAGACTATGGCTACACCTTC. It codes for CASSTPGQGDYGYTF.

The chain has TRBV7-9 and TRBJ1-5; TRBD1 might be the D (6 bases). Germline V lookup: CDR1 SEHNR, CDR2 FQNEAQ (reference sequence). Trimming stripped 1 base from V and 5 bases from J, with 12 bases between. The CDR3 spans 15 residues. CDR3 DNA: TGTGCCAGCAGCTTAGGTACAGGGTACGATCAGCCCCAGCATTTT. Encoded protein: CASSLGTGYDQPQHF.